This T cell receptor beta chain stems from a study of blood T cell repertoires in COVID-19. In the study overall: Acute and convalescent COVID-19 specimens originated in the United States, Italy and Spain. PBMCs, B-cell-depleted T cells, or T cells were the source of the cDNA or gDNA that made up the material.

As originally analysed: Reference gene primer amplification gave nucleated cell count estimates. Using immunoSEQ multiplex PCR, the repertoire was profiled, and TCRdb retains in-frame clones only, with some absent. That table is the source of V, J and clone size, and D and trimming were worked out from the DNA. The table lists about 280,000 clones, roughly 87% of them singletons. V was clipped by 2 bases and J by 7 bases; unmatched bases: 8. CDR1 is SGHRS and CDR2 is YFSETQ in the germline V gene. The CDR3 extends over 15 amino acids. This clonotype originated in a woman aged 45 to 65 who had recovered from COVID-19. The V call is TRBV5-1, the J call TRBJ2-7, with TRBD1 matching over 11 bases. Sequencing was carried out using peripheral blood. CDR3 sequence: CASSLSSGTGGEQYF. The CDR3 DNA is TGCGCCAGCAGCTTATCATCCGGGACAGGGGGAGAGCAGTACTTC.